Below, 24 T cell receptor beta chains from the same sample are listed, as sequenced in a study of T cells in localized non-small cell lung cancer (dated by TCRdb to about 2020). The library was generated by the immunoSEQ multiplex PCR assay. Held by TCRdb, this immuneACCESS table contains in-frame sequences only and omits some clones. Under half of the omission traces to an unresolved V gene where checked; the cause of the rest is unknown. In all, the sample holds 8,500 to 14,000 clones, and 29% of those were seen once. The ten biggest clones cover approximately 4.8% of the sample. This specimen consisted of lung tumor tissue, obtained before any cancer treatment. The receptors shown here come from a man aged 35 to 69 with stage I lung adenocarcinoma.

This clone has just a few counts. The CDR3 nucleotides read TGTGCCAGCAGTATGAGGACGGGCTACACTGAAGCTTTCTTT. It translates to CASSMRTGYTEAFF. The rearrangement uses TRBV9 and TRBJ1-1; D remains unclear. The CDR3 contains 14 residues. Germline V gene lookup returns CDR1 SGDLS and CDR2 YYNGEE. V gave up 5 bases and J gave up 3 bases, with 14 bases separating them.

The chain joins TRBV5-1 to TRBJ2-6; the D is unclear. Germline V CDR1 and CDR2: SGHRS, YFSETQ. The V and J ends lost 5 bases and 0 bases respectively, with 15 bases between them. This CDR3 comprises 17 residues. The chain's CDR3 is CASSLSLTVSGANVLTF. The CDR3 DNA is TGCGCCAGCAGTTTATCGCTCACGGTCTCTGGGGCCAACGTCCTGACTTTC.

The chain is built from TRBV14 and TRBJ2-1, with D perhaps TRBD2 (6 bases). Germline V gene sequence: CDR1 SGHDN, CDR2 FVKESK. This CDR3 is built from 14 residues. V shed 0 bases and J shed 9 bases, with 12 bases lying between them. As DNA, the CDR3 is TGTGCCAGCAGCCAAGAAGAGGGACTGGCTGAGCAGTTCTTC. It codes for CASSQEEGLAEQFF. The whole variable domain, remainder taken from reference TRBV14 and TRBJ2-1, is EAGVTQFPSHSVIEKGQTVTLRCDPISGHDNLYWYRRVMGKEIKFLLHFVKESKQDESGMPNNRFLAERTGGTYSTLKVQPAELEDSGVYFCASSQEEGLAEQFFGPGTRLTVL.

The rearrangement uses TRBV18 and TRBJ1-5, with D possibly matching TRBD1 (6 bases). Germline-derived CDR1 and CDR2 are KGHSH and LQKENI. V lost 6 bases to trimming and J lost 4 bases, with 13 bases between them. There are 14 residues in the CDR3. Here the CDR3 DNA reads TGTGCCAGCTCTTACAGGGTTGGGAATCAGCCCCAGCATTTT. This sequence encodes CASSYRVGNQPQHF.

This rearrangement joins TRBV18 to TRBJ1-5; D not certain. Trimming removed 0 bases at V and 6 bases at J, with 12 bases between. The CDR3 is 15 amino acids. CDR1 and CDR2 from the germline V gene are KGHSH and LQKENI. CDR3 loop: CASSPPTGKGQPQHF. In DNA, the CDR3 is TGTGCCAGCTCACCACCGACGGGAAAGGGTCAGCCCCAGCATTTT.

The genes are TRBV28 and TRBJ2-2; 10 bases match TRBD1. Germline-derived CDR1 and CDR2 are MDHEN and SYDVKM. Germline trimming cut 3 bases from V and 4 bases from J; bases unmatched to any gene: 29. This CDR3 is 24 amino acids long. CDR3 nucleotides: TGTGCCAGCAGTTTGTTGCCCTGGGAGGTCTGGGGACAGGGGATCGATTTGATCACCGGGGAGCTGTTTTTT. It codes for CASSLLPWEVWGQGIDLITGELFF.

Ten or more counts support this clone. This chain joins TRBV6-8 and TRBJ2-7; TRBD1 aligns across 7 bases. V was pared by 4 bases and J by 6 bases, with 3 bases of the junction left unmatched. CDR3 size: 12 residues. Germline CDR1 reads MNHGY; CDR2 reads SAAAGT. The CDR3 is CASSSTGSEQYF. Here the CDR3 DNA reads TGTGCCAGCAGTTCGACAGGGAGCGAGCAGTACTTC.

This sequence joins TRBV29-1 and TRBJ2-2; D is uncertain. Trimming left V 5 bases short and J 4 bases short, with 11 bases between. The CDR3 loop spans 13 amino acids. Germline V gene sequence: CDR1 SQVTM, CDR2 ANQGSEA. Here the CDR3 reads CSVRPKGTGELFF. The CDR3, as DNA: TGCAGCGTTCGACCAAAAGGCACCGGGGAGCTGTTTTTT.

The chain has TRBV9 and TRBJ2-5, with D possibly TRBD1 on 5 matching bases. This CDR3 region has 15 residues. CDR1 SGDLS and CDR2 YYNGEE come from the germline V gene. Trimming removed 4 bases at V and 1 base at J, with 14 bases between. Written as DNA, the CDR3 is TGTGCCAGCAGCATCGACAGTAATCCCCAAGAGACCCAGTACTTC. Its translation is CASSIDSNPQETQYF.

This clone was observed a few times. The V gene is TRBV6-8, the J gene TRBJ1-1, with D maybe TRBD1 (6 bases). The CDR3 runs 14 residues. Germline lookup yields CDR1 MNHGY and CDR2 SAAAGT. Trimming stripped 10 bases from V and 1 base from J, with 16 bases between. CDR3 in amino acids: CAIGAGAGNTEAFF. CDR3 in DNA: TGTGCCATCGGGGCAGGGGCAGGGAACACTGAAGCTTTCTTT.

This rearrangement joins TRBV19 to TRBJ1-6; 8 nucleotides line up with TRBD1. From germline, CDR1 is LNHDA and CDR2 SQIVND (reference sequence). V shed 1 base and J 4 bases; nucleotides not matched to a gene: 12. There are 19 residues in the CDR3. CDR3 residues: CASSIARLDGTGYNSPLHF. The CDR3 coding sequence is TGTGCCAGTAGTATAGCGAGGCTTGATGGGACAGGTTATAATTCACCCCTCCACTTT.

The chain joins TRBV19 to TRBJ1-2, with 7 bases aligning to TRBD1. Trimming took 5 bases from V and 5 from J; bases not matched to a gene: 17. The CDR3 length is 17 residues. Germline values: CDR1 LNHDA, CDR2 SQIVND (reference sequence). Here the CDR3 reads CASSSSGTAASGYGYTF. The CDR3, as DNA: TGTGCCAGTAGTTCCTCCGGGACAGCCGCTAGTGGGTATGGCTACACCTTC.

By share, this clone ranks as medium-sized. V and J are TRBV6-8 and TRBJ1-1; D uncertain. With 5 bases removed from V and 0 bases from J, the gap between germline ends came to 13 bases. Per the germline V gene, CDR1 is MNHGY and CDR2 is SAAAGT. The CDR3 has 15 amino acids. The CDR3 region is CASSPTPGMNTEAFF. CDR3 DNA: TGTGCCAGCAGTCCGACCCCGGGGATGAACACTGAAGCTTTCTTT.

The gene calls are TRBV18 and TRBJ2-5; D not certain. The CDR3 spans 13 residues. The germline V and J ends were trimmed by 5 bases and 4 bases, with 11 bases remaining between them. Germline V gene sequence: CDR1 KGHSH, CDR2 LQKENI. The DNA for the CDR3 is TGTGCCAGCTCAGTCTTAGGTGGAGAGACCCAGTACTTC. This encodes CASSVLGGETQYF.

This clone showed up just a few times. The J gene is TRBJ1-5, the V gene TRBV6-8, with a possible D match to TRBD1 (5 bases). Germline CDR1 reads MNHGY; CDR2 reads SAAAGT. Trimming removed 5 bases from V and 1 base from J, with 21 bases in between. The CDR3 consists of 18 residues. The CDR3 coding sequence is TGTGCCAGCAGTGACCCCGTTGTCTCCCGGGGGAGCAATCAGCCCCAGCATTTT. Translated, it gives CASSDPVVSRGSNQPQHF.

This chain joins TRBV6-1 and TRBJ1-3; 7 nucleotides agree with TRBD1. CDR1 is MNHNS, CDR2 SASEGT, per germline. The CDR3 spans 16 residues. V was pared by 1 base and J by 4 bases, with 7 bases of the junction left unmatched. The CDR3: CASSEVGGGGGNTIYF. The CDR3 DNA is TGTGCCAGCAGTGAAGTAGGAGGGGGCGGCGGAAACACCATATATTTT.

In DNA, the CDR3 is TGCGCCAGCAGCTTGGAGGGGGCCGGGGTCACTGAAGCTTTCTTT. Translated: CASSLEGAGVTEAFF. V and J are TRBV5-1 and TRBJ1-1; TRBD1 matches at 7 bases. The CDR3 is 15 residues long. V lost 0 bases, J lost 4 bases, and 6 bases stayed unmatched. Germline V gene sequence: CDR1 SGHRS, CDR2 YFSETQ.

This clone has only a few counts. This rearrangement joins TRBV11-3 to TRBJ2-7; D is unclear. The V gene lost 2 bases and the J gene lost 1 base, with 15 bases spanning the gap. The CDR3 totals 16 residues. The germline V gene encodes CDR1 SGHNT and CDR2 YENEEA. CDR3 region: CASSLTQGDVSYEQYF. The CDR3, as DNA: TGTGCCAGCAGCTTAACACAAGGAGACGTTTCCTACGAGCAGTACTTC.

In this sample, this clone turned up a few times. The chain links TRBV9 to TRBJ2-5; 8 bases are shared with TRBD1. The V and J ends lost 0 bases and 5 bases, in that order; junction bases with no gene match: 3. The CDR3 extends over 14 amino acids. CDR1 and CDR2 from the germline V gene are SGDLS and YYNGEE. The CDR3 nucleotides read TGTGCCAGCAGCGTAGCAGGGGGCCACGAGACCCAGTACTTC. This sequence encodes CASSVAGGHETQYF.

The chain links TRBV23-1 to TRBJ1-5; D perhaps matches TRBD1 (6 bases). TRBV23-1 is sorted into the ORF group, with uncertain function. V shed 1 base and J shed 6 bases, with 7 bases lying between them. The CDR3 totals 13 residues. The CDR3 sequence: CASSQWGAQPQHF. The CDR3 DNA reads TGCGCCAGCAGTCAATGGGGGGCTCAGCCCCAGCATTTT.

The chain combines TRBV11-3 with TRBJ2-5; 15 bases are a match to TRBD2. V gave up 4 bases and J gave up 0 bases; unmatched junction bases: 12. This CDR3 contains 20 residues. Germline assignment: CDR1 SGHNT and CDR2 YENEEA. CDR3 loop: CASSSPAGTSGGLYQETQYF. The DNA of the CDR3 is TGTGCCAGCAGCTCACCGGCCGGGACTAGCGGGGGGCTCTACCAAGAGACCCAGTACTTC.

The chain carries TRBV30 and TRBJ1-1; TRBD1 might be the D (6 bases). The CDR3 is 14 amino acids. Germline V gene lookup returns CDR1 GTSNPN and CDR2 SVGIG (reference sequence). The V gene lost 4 bases and the J gene lost 7 bases, with 19 bases spanning the gap. CDR3 DNA sequence: TGTGCCTGGACTTATGGGGGCTACGGGGGTGAAGCTTTCTTT. The encoded protein is CAWTYGGYGGEAFF.

This sequence joins TRBV6-8 and TRBJ1-4; weak D call: TRBD1 (5 bases). The V gene lost 1 base and the J gene lost 5 bases, with 8 bases spanning the gap. The CDR3 loop spans 14 amino acids. Per germline, CDR1 MNHGY and CDR2 SAAAGT. CDR3 protein: CASSYWGFNEKLFF. The CDR3 bases are TGTGCCAGCAGTTACTGGGGGTTCAATGAAAAACTGTTTTTT.

This chain connects TRBV10-2 to TRBJ1-1; TRBD1 aligns across 9 bases. The CDR3 runs to 12 residues. The V and J ends lost 8 bases and 4 bases, in that order; junction bases with no gene match: 2. Germline lookup yields CDR1 WSHSY and CDR2 SAAADI. The DNA for the CDR3 is TGCGCCAGCCGGACAGGGGCCACTGAAGCTTTCTTT. Its protein is CASRTGATEAFF.